What follows are 18 T cell receptor beta chains derived from one specimen sequenced in a study of cytomegalovirus exposure and HLA in healthy donors. 13 Jbeta primers and 60 Vbeta primers were used for the PCR. Method: immunoSEQ multiplex PCR; TCRdb's copy keeps in-frame clones and lacks some. The sample lists just over 150,000 clones, around 80% seen once, with approximately 6.5% in the top ten. The sequenced material came from PBMCs. These receptors were taken from a male donor in good health and CMV-seropositive.

DNA for the CDR3: TGTGCCTGGAGTGTACGGGACAGGGGGTTCTTCCCCCTCCACTTT. This encodes CAWSVRDRGFFPLHF. V is TRBV30 and J is TRBJ1-6; 11 bases agree with TRBD1. V shed 0 bases, J shed 13 bases, and the junction held 8 bases outside the gene matches. The CDR3 contains 15 residues. The germline gives CDR1 GTSNPN, CDR2 SVGIG (reference sequence).

The V call is TRBV19, the J call TRBJ1-5; D might be TRBD1 (6 bases). CDR3 size: 17 residues. Germline V CDR1 and CDR2: LNHDA, SQIVND (reference sequence). Trimming stripped 2 bases from V and 0 bases from J, with 14 bases between. The CDR3 DNA is TGTGCCAGTAGTATAACCCACAGGGTACATAGCAATCAGCCCCAGCATTTT. Translating gives CASSITHRVHSNQPQHF.

The chain has TRBV4-3 and TRBJ2-1, with D uncertain. There are 14 residues in the CDR3. V shed 0 bases and J shed 4 bases, with 7 bases lying between them. Germline assignment: CDR1 LGHNA and CDR2 YSLEER. CDR3 nucleotides: TGCGCCAGCAGCCAAGATCCCCCTTACAATGAGCAGTTCTTC. Its protein product is CASSQDPPYNEQFF.

CDR3 loop: CASSSFGASGILEQYF. The CDR3 nucleotides read TGTGCCAGCAGCTCTTTTGGGGCTAGCGGGATCCTCGAGCAGTACTTC. This chain uses TRBV7-2 with TRBJ2-7; 9 bases agree with TRBD2. The CDR3 has 16 residues. Germline V CDR1 and CDR2: SGHTA, FQGNSA. The trim removed 4 bases at V and 6 bases at J, leaving 13 bases unmatched.

V and J are TRBV11-3 and TRBJ2-3, with a possible D match to TRBD2 (5 bases). The germline CDR1 and CDR2 sequences are SGHNT and YENEEA. The ends were cut back, 5 bases at V and 1 base at J, with 10 bases in the middle. CDR3 size: 14 residues. CDR3 residues: CASSQAERTDTQYF. DNA of the CDR3: TGTGCCAGCAGCCAAGCGGAGCGCACAGATACGCAGTATTTT.

This chain connects TRBV11-3 to TRBJ1-3; D gene unclear. In germline, CDR1 is SGHNT, CDR2 YENEEA. The V and J ends lost 6 bases and 3 bases respectively, with 15 bases between them. The CDR3 length is 15 residues. The CDR3 DNA reads as TGTGCCAGCAGTTATCGGAGACCAAGTGGAAACACCATATATTTT. Translated, it gives CASSYRRPSGNTIYF.

This clone was observed a handful of times. The chain combines TRBV28 with TRBJ2-3; D uncertain. V was shortened by 4 bases and J by 6 bases, with 11 bases between the two germline ends. CDR3 length: 13 amino acids. Germline CDR1 MDHEN, CDR2 SYDVKM. CDR3 amino acids: CASSSPDKDTQYF. The DNA for the CDR3 is TGTGCCAGCAGTTCCCCCGACAAGGATACGCAGTATTTT.

The chain is built from TRBV4-3 and TRBJ2-5; 7 bases map to TRBD2. This CDR3 comprises 16 residues. Germline V gene lookup returns CDR1 LGHNA and CDR2 YSLEER. Trimming cost V 1 base and J 0 bases; bases outside gene matches: 5. The CDR3 DNA sequence: TGCGCCAGCAGCCAAGCCCCAGCGGGGAACCAAGAGACCCAGTACTTC. Amino acids: CASSQAPAGNQETQYF.

The chain uses TRBV30 and TRBJ1-3; D call uncertain. V was cut by 5 bases and J by 3 bases, with 14 bases left in between. The CDR3 extends over 14 amino acids. Germline V gene lookup returns CDR1 GTSNPN and CDR2 SVGIG (reference sequence). CDR3 amino acids: CAWGEGLGGNTIYF. As DNA, the CDR3 is TGTGCCTGGGGAGAGGGTTTAGGTGGAAACACCATATATTTT.

This chain uses TRBV9 with TRBJ2-1; no clear D. The germline CDR1 and CDR2 sequences are SGDLS and YYNGEE. Trimming stripped 1 base from V and 4 bases from J, with 12 bases between. CDR3 length: 15 amino acids. The CDR3 bases are TGTGCCAGCAGCGTACTTACTTATCCATACAATGAGCAGTTCTTC. It codes for CASSVLTYPYNEQFF. Filled out from reference TRBV9 and TRBJ2-1, the complete variable domain reads DSGVTQTPKHLITATGQRVTLRCSPRSGDLSVYWYQQSLDQGLQFLIQYYNGEERAKGNILERFSAQQFPDLHSELNLSSLELGDSALYFCASSVLTYPYNEQFFGPGTRLTVL.

This chain connects TRBV19 to TRBJ1-1; tentatively, D is TRBD1 (5 bases). This CDR3 comprises 13 residues. V was trimmed by 8 bases and J by 10 bases, leaving 20 bases between them. Germline CDR1 LNHDA, CDR2 SQIVND (reference sequence). CDR3 in amino acids: CASSYDRLQGAFF. CDR3 nucleotide sequence: TGTGCCAGTTCCTACGACAGACTTCAAGGAGCTTTCTTT.

The chain has TRBV7-9 and TRBJ1-2; the match to TRBD1 covers 12 bases. The length of the CDR3 is 19 residues. Germline-derived CDR1 and CDR2 are SEHNR and FQNEAQ (reference sequence). Trimming at V came to 2 bases and at J to 5 bases, leaving 15 bases not matched to a gene. The CDR3 sequence: CASSLLPGTGGVDRYGYTF. In DNA form, the CDR3 reads TGTGCCAGCAGCTTATTGCCTGGGACAGGGGGCGTTGACCGGTATGGCTACACCTTC.

V and J are TRBV15 and TRBJ1-5; 8 bases fit TRBD1. This CDR3 is built from 14 residues. The germline V gene encodes CDR1 LNHNV and CDR2 YYDKDF (reference sequence). V dropped 1 base and J dropped 4; count of bases not matched to a gene: 0. The CDR3 nucleotides read TGTGCCACCAGCAGAGGACAGGGGAATCAGCCCCAGCATTTT. Amino acid sequence: CATSRGQGNQPQHF.

V gene TRBV4-1 combines with J gene TRBJ1-5; the match to TRBD1 covers 7 bases. Germline V gene lookup returns CDR1 MGHRA and CDR2 YSYEKL. The CDR3 is 15 amino acids. Losses at the gene ends were 2 bases for V and 13 bases for J; bases not matched to a gene: 14. In DNA form, the CDR3 reads TGCGCCAGCAGCCAACTGGGACAGAGGGACCAGCGGCAGCATTTT. Residues: CASSQLGQRDQRQHF.

The chain carries TRBV4-3 and TRBJ2-7; D remains ambiguous. The CDR3 loop spans 13 amino acids. The germline V gene has CDR1 LGHNA and CDR2 YSLEER. Trimming removed 2 bases from V and 4 bases from J, with 9 bases in between. CDR3 DNA: TGCGCCAGCAGCCAAAACAGAGCTTACGAGCAGTACTTC. This codes for CASSQNRAYEQYF.

J is TRBJ2-7 and V is TRBV29-1; D is unresolved. The V gene lost 2 bases and the J gene lost 0 bases, with 11 bases spanning the gap. This CDR3 has 14 residues. Germline assignment: CDR1 SQVTM and CDR2 ANQGSEA. This chain's CDR3 is CSVEPPRSSYEQYF. The CDR3 nucleotides are TGCAGCGTTGAACCCCCAAGGAGCTCCTACGAGCAGTACTTC.

This chain uses TRBV4-2 with TRBJ1-2; D uncertain. CDR3 length equals 15 residues. V was trimmed by 0 bases and J by 6 bases, leaving 14 bases between them. Looked up from germline, CDR1 is LGHNA and CDR2 is YNFKEQ. CDR3 residues: CASSQERGRFDGYTF. CDR3 sequence (DNA): TGTGCCAGCAGCCAAGAACGGGGAAGGTTTGATGGCTACACCTTC.

CDR3 sequence: CASSQDRGNQPQHF. The CDR3 DNA follows: TGTGCCAGCAGTCAGGACAGGGGGAATCAGCCCCAGCATTTT. The chain joins TRBV6-5 to TRBJ1-5; TRBD1 matches at 10 bases. Germline V CDR1 and CDR2: MNHEY, SVGAGI. Trimming at V came to 5 bases and at J to 4 bases, leaving 2 bases not matched to a gene. The CDR3 runs to 14 residues.